One and the same sample provided the 30 T cell receptor beta chains below, sequenced in a study of CD8 T cells in Susac syndrome. A quantity of 0.5 to 1 ug RNA underwent reverse transcription using random hexamers. TCRdb used MiXCR to reprocess the immunoSEQ multiplex PCR reads, holding one entry per CDR3 protein. The table lists around 100,000 distinct CDR3 sequences, 95% of them singletons. The sample comprised CD8+ T cells from PBMCs. Receptor source: a human donor with Susac syndrome.

V gene TRBV29-1 combines with J gene TRBJ2-5; TRBD2 aligns across 7 bases. There are 11 residues in the CDR3. The V gene's germline CDR1 is SQVTM and CDR2 ANQGSEA. Here the CDR3 DNA reads TGCGCGGGACGGGAGGTAGAGACCCAGTACTTC. It translates to CAGREVETQYF.

The genes are TRBV15 and TRBJ1-6; TRBD1 might be the D (5 bases). V was clipped by 0 bases and J by 8 bases, with 20 bases between them. The CDR3 has 18 residues. CDR1 is LNHNV, CDR2 YYDKDF, per germline (reference sequence). This chain's CDR3 is CATSRDQSVGGDYSPLHF. CDR3 sequence (DNA): TGTGCCACCAGCAGAGATCAAAGTGTCGGGGGAGATTATTCACCCCTCCACTTT.

In this sample, this clonotype turned up once. J is TRBJ2-1 and V is TRBV13, with TRBD1 identical over 8 bases. This CDR3 region has 14 residues. The germline CDR1 and CDR2 sequences are PRHDT and FYEKMQ (reference sequence). V lost 6 bases to trimming and J lost 4 bases; unmatched junction nucleotides: 5. CDR3 sequence reads: CASRPGQGYNEQFF. CDR3 nucleotide sequence: TGTGCCAGCAGACCCGGACAGGGTTACAATGAGCAGTTCTTC.

The V call is TRBV29-1, the J call TRBJ2-1, with D perhaps matching TRBD2 (6 bases). Germline V CDR1 and CDR2: SQVTM, ANQGSEA. The CDR3 totals 17 residues. The V end lost 4 bases, the J end lost 4 bases, and 23 bases lay between the germline ends. CDR3 nucleotide sequence: TGCAGCGTTGCTGTTTTTCCGGGACTTGATTCTTACAATGAGCAGTTCTTC. This sequence encodes CSVAVFPGLDSYNEQFF.

V is TRBV20-1 and J is TRBJ2-3; 7 nucleotides line up with TRBD2. After removal of 3 bases from V and 3 bases from J, the junction contained 6 bases not matched to a gene. CDR1 is DFQATT, CDR2 SNEGSKA, per germline (reference sequence). This CDR3 is 14 amino acids long. The CDR3 sequence: CSASSSGGTDTQYF. In nucleotides, the CDR3 is TGCAGTGCTAGTTCGTCCGGGGGGACAGATACGCAGTATTTT.

This sequence joins TRBV19 and TRBJ1-1; D perhaps matches TRBD1 (5 bases). CDR1 is LNHDA and CDR2 is SQIVND in the germline V gene (reference sequence). The V end was cut by 7 bases, the J end by 0 bases, with 15 bases between. The CDR3 is 15 residues long. This chain's CDR3 is CASTSRGIMNTEAFF. The CDR3 bases are TGTGCCAGTACCTCCCGGGGGATCATGAACACTGAAGCTTTCTTT.

This chain links TRBV14 with TRBJ1-2; no firm D call. This CDR3 contains 14 residues. The germline gives CDR1 SGHDN, CDR2 FVKESK. Trimming pared 1 base from V and 4 bases from J, leaving 10 bases between. In nucleotides, the CDR3 is TGTGCCAGCAGCCAAGCTTCCTACTCCTATGGCTACACCTTC. Translated, it gives CASSQASYSYGYTF.

V gene TRBV4-2 combines with J gene TRBJ2-7, with a possible D match to TRBD2 (6 bases). Germline V gene sequence: CDR1 LGHNA, CDR2 YNFKEQ. CDR3 length equals 15 residues. V was cut by 0 bases and J by 2 bases, with 11 bases left in between. CDR3 amino acids: CASSQDGLSPYEQYF. The CDR3 nucleotides read TGTGCCAGCAGCCAAGACGGACTATCGCCCTACGAGCAGTACTTC.

The chain links TRBV18 to TRBJ2-7; tentatively, D is TRBD2 (5 bases). With 6 bases removed from V and 3 bases from J, the gap between germline ends came to 18 bases. In germline, CDR1 is KGHSH, CDR2 LQKENI. CDR3 length: 15 amino acids. The CDR3, as DNA: TGTGCCAGCTCCCCCCCGAGCGGAACCGACTACGAGCAGTACTTC. Amino acid sequence: CASSPPSGTDYEQYF.

V usage is TRBV20-1 and J usage is TRBJ2-1; 9 nucleotides agree with TRBD2. The CDR3 consists of 13 residues. The J segment lost 7 bases and the V segment lost 4 bases, leaving 5 bases of the junction unmatched. Germline lookup yields CDR1 DFQATT and CDR2 SNEGSKA (reference sequence). DNA of the CDR3: TGCAGTGCTACGGGACTAGCTTGGAATGAGCAGTTCTTC. Translated: CSATGLAWNEQFF.

The chain couples TRBV13 to TRBJ2-1; TRBD2 agrees at 12 bases. Germline V gives CDR1 PRHDT, CDR2 FYEKMQ (reference sequence). The CDR3 is 17 residues long. V dropped 5 bases and J dropped 8; count of bases not matched to a gene: 13. As DNA, the CDR3 is TGTGCCAGCAGCCCCAACCCGGGACTAGCGGGTGGCTATGAGCAGTTCTTC. It is translated as CASSPNPGLAGGYEQFF.

The V call is TRBV4-2, the J call TRBJ2-7; 7 bases agree with TRBD2. Germline CDR1 reads LGHNA; CDR2 reads YNFKEQ. The CDR3 covers 14 residues. After removal of 0 bases from V and 5 bases from J, the junction contained 4 bases not matched to a gene. CDR3 amino acids: CASSQDGGSDEQYF. In DNA, the CDR3 is TGTGCCAGCAGCCAAGACGGCGGGAGCGACGAGCAGTACTTC.

The CDR3 DNA reads as TGCGCCAGCAGCCAAGGTAGAGGGGGACCCCTCCACTTT. It codes for CASSQGRGGPLHF. The J gene is TRBJ1-6, the V gene TRBV4-1; D is perhaps TRBD1 (6 bases). V was shortened by 1 base and J by 12 bases, with 10 bases between the two germline ends. Looked up from germline, CDR1 is MGHRA and CDR2 is YSYEKL. The CDR3 totals 13 residues.

This clonotype is a singleton in its sample. The V call is TRBV3-1, the J call TRBJ2-3; TRBD1 might be the D (5 bases). The germline CDR1 and CDR2 sequences are LGHDT and YNNKEL (reference sequence). V was clipped by 0 bases and J by 4 bases, with 11 bases between them. This CDR3 has 15 amino acids. For the CDR3, the DNA is TGTGCCAGCAGCCAAGATCAGGGTGGGGCAGATACGCAGTATTTT. Encoded protein: CASSQDQGGADTQYF.

This sequence joins TRBV3-1 and TRBJ2-1; possible D gene TRBD1, 6 bases. This CDR3 has 12 amino acids. CDR1 is LGHDT and CDR2 is YNNKEL in the germline V gene (reference sequence). V lost 4 bases, J lost 9 bases, and 10 bases lay in between. CDR3 nucleotides: TGTGCCAGCAGCCGACTCAGGGGTGAGCAGTTCTTC. It specifies CASSRLRGEQFF.

The chain has TRBV18 and TRBJ1-1; 7 bases align to TRBD1. From germline, CDR1 is KGHSH and CDR2 LQKENI. The CDR3 extends over 14 amino acids. J was trimmed by 2 bases and V by 8 bases; bases with no gene match: 8. CDR3 amino acids: CASLLQGGNTEAFF. CDR3 nucleotide sequence: TGTGCCAGCCTACTGCAGGGGGGTAACACTGAAGCTTTCTTT.

This sequence joins TRBV18 and TRBJ2-7; either TRBD1 or TRBD2 may supply D (5 bases each). The CDR3 sequence is 14 residues long. V lost 5 bases and J lost 6, with 17 bases in between. Germline assignment: CDR1 KGHSH and CDR2 LQKENI. Here the CDR3 reads CASSSGPGWVEQYF. The CDR3 DNA is TGTGCCAGCTCATCGGGACCAGGGTGGGTCGAGCAGTACTTC.

J is TRBJ1-5 and V is TRBV18; unclear D gene. There are 14 residues in the CDR3. Germline V gene sequence: CDR1 KGHSH, CDR2 LQKENI. V lost 3 bases and J 5 bases, leaving 11 bases between the germline ends. CDR3 coding DNA: TGTGCCAGCTCACCGTCGGGTTGGGATCAGCCCCAGCATTTT. Protein product: CASSPSGWDQPQHF.

V and J are TRBV12-3 or TRBV12-4 and TRBJ2-1; D remains ambiguous. Trimming took off 4 bases at V and 8 bases at J, with 6 bases between the two ends. There are 11 residues in the CDR3. DNA for the CDR3: TGTGCCAGCAGTTCTCGGTATGAGCAGTTCTTC. Its translation: CASSSRYEQFF.

This chain connects TRBV9 to TRBJ1-1; D is perhaps TRBD1 (5 bases). Per germline, CDR1 SGDLS and CDR2 YYNGEE. The V gene lost 2 bases and the J gene lost 5 bases, with 10 bases spanning the gap. This CDR3 is built from 13 residues. CDR3 in DNA: TGTGCCAGCAGCGTCAGGGATAGGACTGAAGCTTTCTTT. It codes for CASSVRDRTEAFF.

This chain links TRBV7-9 with TRBJ1-2, with a possible D match to TRBD1 (5 bases). The CDR3 length is 13 residues. Per the germline V gene, CDR1 is SEHNR and CDR2 is FQNEAQ (reference sequence). V was clipped by 4 bases and J by 4 bases, with 10 bases between them. DNA of the CDR3: TGTGCCAGCAGCTCGGGACCGCTCTATGGCTACACCTTC. Residues: CASSSGPLYGYTF.

This rearrangement joins TRBV14 to TRBJ2-6; 9 bases align to TRBD2. The CDR3 runs to 17 residues. Unmatched junction bases numbered 7, after V lost 3 bases and J lost 4 bases. The germline V gene encodes CDR1 SGHDN and CDR2 FVKESK. The CDR3 DNA sequence: TGTGCCAGCAGCCAGAGCGGGGGGCCTCGCGGGGCCAACGTCCTGACTTTC. Amino acid sequence: CASSQSGGPRGANVLTF.

The table lists this clonotype with a count of one. As DNA, the CDR3 is TGCAGTGCTAGAGAGGACAGACAGCAGCCCCAGCATTTT. Its protein product is CSAREDRQQPQHF. V gene TRBV20-1 combines with J gene TRBJ1-5; tentative D call: TRBD1 (6 bases). The CDR3 covers 13 residues. The V gene lost 0 bases and the J gene lost 7 bases, with 10 bases spanning the gap. In germline, CDR1 is DFQATT, CDR2 SNEGSKA (reference sequence).

This chain joins TRBV9 and TRBJ2-7; D possibly matches TRBD1 or TRBD2 (5 bases each). V shed 4 bases and J shed 2 bases, with 10 bases lying between them. From germline, CDR1 is SGDLS and CDR2 YYNGEE. The CDR3 length is 13 residues. The CDR3 nucleotides read TGTGCCAGCAGCCCTGGGGACGCCTACGAGCAGTACTTC. It translates to CASSPGDAYEQYF. Based on the CDR3 plus reference TRBV9 and TRBJ2-7, the full variable domain is DSGVTQTPKHLITATGQRVTLRCSPRSGDLSVYWYQQSLDQGLQFLIQYYNGEERAKGNILERFSAQQFPDLHSELNLSSLELGDSALYFCASSPGDAYEQYFGPGTRLTVT.

The J gene is TRBJ1-2, the V gene TRBV15; the D is unclear. V was shortened by 5 bases and J by 3 bases, with 10 bases between the two germline ends. The CDR3 runs to 13 residues. Germline lookup yields CDR1 LNHNV and CDR2 YYDKDF (reference sequence). The CDR3 protein is CATSQPGYYGYTF. DNA for the CDR3: TGTGCCACCAGCCAGCCGGGTTACTATGGCTACACCTTC.

This chain joins TRBV29-1 and TRBJ2-3; D tentatively fits TRBD1 or TRBD2 (5 bases each). This CDR3 is built from 10 residues. Germline V gene data show CDR1 as SQVTM and CDR2 as ANQGSEA. Between the trimmed V and J ends, which lost 4 bases and 6 bases, there was a span of 5 bases. The CDR3 nucleotides read TGCAGCGTTGGGGGGGATACGCAGTATTTT. Translation gives CSVGGDTQYF.

This chain connects TRBV3-1 to TRBJ1-2, with no clear D. The CDR3 extends over 14 amino acids. CDR1 LGHDT and CDR2 YNNKEL come from the germline V gene (reference sequence). Trimming removed 0 bases at V and 5 bases at J, with 10 bases between. DNA for the CDR3: TGTGCCAGCAGCCAAGAAGGAAAGCCTTATGGCTACACCTTC. It codes for CASSQEGKPYGYTF.

The chain couples TRBV15 to TRBJ2-7; D gene unclear. CDR1 is LNHNV, CDR2 YYDKDF, per germline (reference sequence). V was clipped by 1 base and J by 5 bases, with 6 bases between them. The CDR3 runs 12 residues. CDR3 sequence (DNA): TGTGCCACCAGCAGAGCGGCGGACGAGCAGTACTTC. Translated: CATSRAADEQYF.

The V gene is TRBV4-1, the J gene TRBJ2-3; 7 nucleotides align to TRBD1. Germline V gene lookup returns CDR1 MGHRA and CDR2 YSYEKL. The CDR3 sequence is 17 residues long. J lost 3 bases, V lost 4 bases, and 13 bases had no gene match. CDR3 protein: CASSLEPRGILTDTQYF. CDR3 nucleotide sequence: TGCGCCAGCAGCCTAGAACCCAGGGGGATCTTGACAGATACGCAGTATTTT.

V and J are TRBV18 and TRBJ2-7; D is possibly TRBD2 (5 bases). Per germline, CDR1 KGHSH and CDR2 LQKENI. Trimming stripped 5 bases from V and 3 bases from J, with 5 bases between. The CDR3 runs to 11 residues. DNA of the CDR3: TGTGCCAGCTCAGACTACTACGAGCAGTACTTC. Protein: CASSDYYEQYF. The full variable domain, with the rest looked up from reference TRBV18 and TRBJ2-7, is NAGVMQNPRHLVRRRGQEARLRCSPMKGHSHVYWYRQLPEEGLKFMVYLQKENIIDESGMPKERFSAEFPKEGPSILRIQQVVRGDSAAYFCASSDYYEQYFGPGTRLTVT.